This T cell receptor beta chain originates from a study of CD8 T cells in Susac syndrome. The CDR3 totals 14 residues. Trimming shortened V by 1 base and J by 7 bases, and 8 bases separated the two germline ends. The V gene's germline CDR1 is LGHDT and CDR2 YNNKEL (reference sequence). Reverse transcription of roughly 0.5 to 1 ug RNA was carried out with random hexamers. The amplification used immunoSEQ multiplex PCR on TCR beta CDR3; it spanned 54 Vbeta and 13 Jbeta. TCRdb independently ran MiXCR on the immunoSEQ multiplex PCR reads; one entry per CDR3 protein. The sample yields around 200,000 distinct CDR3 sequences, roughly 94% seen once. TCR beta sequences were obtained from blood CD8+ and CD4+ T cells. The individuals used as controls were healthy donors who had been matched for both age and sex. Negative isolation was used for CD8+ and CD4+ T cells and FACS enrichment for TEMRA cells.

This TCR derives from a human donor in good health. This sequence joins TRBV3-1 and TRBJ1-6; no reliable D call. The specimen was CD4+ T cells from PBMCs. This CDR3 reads CASSQVGGNSPLHF. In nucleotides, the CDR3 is TGTGCCAGCAGCCAAGTAGGCGGGAATTCACCCCTCCACTTT. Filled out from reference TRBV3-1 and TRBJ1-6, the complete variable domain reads DTAVSQTPKYLVTQMGNDKSIKCEQNLGHDTMYWYKQDSKKFLKIMFSYNNKELIINETVPNRFSPKSPDKAHLNLHINSLELGDSAVYFCASSQVGGNSPLHFGNGTRLTVT.